This TCR beta chain was documented in a study of persistence of HIV-infected CD4 T cells (TCRdb year 2020). Concerning the study at large: The study isolated CMV- and HIV-1 Gag-responding CD4+ T cells from ART-treated individuals to examine antigen-driven clonal expansion of HIV-1-infected cells. The TCR cluster analysis across participants included under ten participants for CMV and about 7 participants for Gag. Participants had been on suppressive ART for a median of roughly 8 years. Peripheral blood samples of up to roughly 180 mL were taken at multiple time points, with the exception of a couple of participants who underwent leukapheresis at a single time point. Proviral sequencing was used to assess clonality among infected cells, whereas TCRbeta sequencing gauged the clonality of all cells within each sorted population. The full study reports these points: Antigen-responding cells were enriched for degenerate expanded CDR3beta sequences, which suggests convergent selection of CD4+ responses to CMV and Gag. Only a small number of individuals took part in the study, and only a limited range of antigens was tested. TCR oligoclonality correlated with proviral oligoclonality within the same sorted populations. Significantly lower TCRbeta richness was observed in CMV- and Gag-responding cells than in anti-CD3/anti-CD28-responding cells, and higher oligoclonality was observed in CMV-responding cells than in CD3/CD28-stimulated and Gag-responding cells. Bulk TCR analyses could not be limited to the rare CMV-responding cells that actually contained HIV-1 proviruses.

Explained via the paper, the treatment or condition label denotes: suppressive antiretroviral therapy. A pool of overlapping HIV-1 Gag 15-mer peptides, at about 1 ug per peptide per mL, was used to stimulate the cells. Memory populations depleted of antigen-responding cells were obtained by sorting nonresponding CD40L-negative CD69-negative CD45RO-high memory CD4+ T cells. Participants were HIV-1-infected adults who started suppressive ART during chronic infection. For at least 4 years, the participants' plasma HIV-1 RNA had been undetectable, below 50 copies/mL. To be included, a participant needed positive CMV serology and a CD4+ T cell count above 400 cells/uL. Before stimulation, PBMCs were isolated using density centrifugation and then depleted of CD8+ T cells. Stimulation of CD8-depleted PBMCs was carried out for about 19 hours with anti-CD28/CD49d costimulation, CD40-blocking antibody and enfuvirtide, to prevent new infections. Cell sorting was performed on a Beckman Coulter MoFlo Legacy or XDP sorter, and dead cells were excluded with propidium iodide. For samples with more than one million cells, genomic DNA was extracted with the QIAamp DNA Mini Kit, and for all other samples the Quick-DNA Microprep Kit was used.

The immunoSEQ hsTCRB assay version 4, run in survey mode, was used to sequence TCRbeta repertoires from genomic DNA. For TCRbeta sequencing, genomic DNA was diluted to approximately 10 ng/uL, with up to 1 ug used per sample. In the paper's pipeline: TCRbeta data were analyzed in ImmunoSeq Analyzer 3.0, with diversity computed on productive nucleotide rearrangements. Using the Immunarch R package, lower-bound TCR diversity was estimated with the improved Chao index and clonality was estimated with the Gini coefficient. Different nucleotide rearrangements encoding the same CDR3beta amino acid sequence were counted as distinct clonotypes. Differential abundance analysis identified TCRbeta sequences significantly enriched in antigen-responding cells relative to anti-CD3/anti-CD28-activated cells. GLIPH2 clustered TCRs by predicted peptide-MHC specificity, both within individual participants and across merged participant data sets. TCRdb obtained this table from immuneACCESS and retained in-frame rearrangements with V and J assigned. These tables miss some clones; where compared with another copy, unresolved V genes account for less than half of the shortfall, and the remainder is unexplained. The DNA was the basis for D and trimming; V, J and clone size are from that table. This sample holds about 39,000 clones; approximately 81% were observed only once. The top ten hold roughly 5.6% of the sample.

Based on the germline V gene, the CDR1 and CDR2 sequences are MDHEN and SYDVKM. The CDR3 holds 13 amino acids from the cysteine to the phenylalanine. Just CDR3 DNA is preserved here, 39 bases in frame from base 1. V is clipped by 10 bases and J by 5 bases, and the sequence between their germline boundaries is 14 bases long. Regarding this clone: The antigen this receptor binds is unknown. No qualities accompany the bases; no much larger clone lies one base away.

The sequence links TRBV28 to TRBJ1-4; the D gene assignment is ambiguous. The starting material was cultured CD4+ T cells from PBMCs, obtained from a patient who received antiretroviral therapy. The cell subset or site label corresponds to: CD40L-CD69- CD45RO-high memory CD4 T cells not responding to Gag peptides. The receptor was isolated from an adult with HIV. The donor label of this sample is uncertain. The nucleotide sequence reads as follows: TGTGCCACCTCGGGTGGAGCAAATGAAAAACTGTTTTTT. This translates into CATSGGANEKLFF.